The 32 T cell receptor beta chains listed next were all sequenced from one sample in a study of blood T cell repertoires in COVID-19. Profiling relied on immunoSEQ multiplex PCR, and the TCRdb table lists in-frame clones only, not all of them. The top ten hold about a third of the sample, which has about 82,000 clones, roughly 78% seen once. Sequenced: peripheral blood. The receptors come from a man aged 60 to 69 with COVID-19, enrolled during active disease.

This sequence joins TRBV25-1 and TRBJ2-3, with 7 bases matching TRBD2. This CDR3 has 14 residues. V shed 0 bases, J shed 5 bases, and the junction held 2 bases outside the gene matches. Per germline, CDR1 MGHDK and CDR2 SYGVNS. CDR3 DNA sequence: TGTGCCAGCAGTGAATATGGGAGGGGAGATACGCAGTATTTT. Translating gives CASSEYGRGDTQYF.

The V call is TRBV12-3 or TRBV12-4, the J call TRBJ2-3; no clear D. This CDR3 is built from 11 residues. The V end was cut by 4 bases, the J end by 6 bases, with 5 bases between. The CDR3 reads CASSSVDTQYF. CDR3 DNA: TGTGCCAGCAGTTCTGTGGATACGCAGTATTTT.

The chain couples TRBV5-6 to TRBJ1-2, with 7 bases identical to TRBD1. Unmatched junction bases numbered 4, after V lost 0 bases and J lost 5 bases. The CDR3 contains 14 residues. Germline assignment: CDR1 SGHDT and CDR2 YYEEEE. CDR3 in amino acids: CASSLDGTAYGYTF. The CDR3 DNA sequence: TGTGCCAGCAGCTTGGATGGGACAGCGTATGGCTACACCTTC.

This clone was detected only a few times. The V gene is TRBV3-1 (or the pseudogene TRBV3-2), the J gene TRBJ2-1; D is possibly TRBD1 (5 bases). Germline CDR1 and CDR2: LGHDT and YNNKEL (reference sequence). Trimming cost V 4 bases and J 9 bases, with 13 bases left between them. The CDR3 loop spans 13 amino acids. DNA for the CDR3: TGTGCCAGCAGCCTGGGGCCGGTGGCTGAGCAGTTCTTC. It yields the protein CASSLGPVAEQFF.

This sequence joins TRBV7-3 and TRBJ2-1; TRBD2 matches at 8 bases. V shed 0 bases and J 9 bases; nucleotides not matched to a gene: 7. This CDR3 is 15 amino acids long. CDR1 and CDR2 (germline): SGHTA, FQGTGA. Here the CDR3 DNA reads TGTGCCAGCAGCTTAACTAGCGGGGATTTAAGTGAGCAGTTCTTC. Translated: CASSLTSGDLSEQFF.

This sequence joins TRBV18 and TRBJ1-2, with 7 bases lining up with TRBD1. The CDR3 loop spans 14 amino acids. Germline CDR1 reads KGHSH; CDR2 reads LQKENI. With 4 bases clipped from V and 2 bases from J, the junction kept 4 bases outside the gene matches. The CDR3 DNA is TGTGCCAGCTCACTTAAACAGGGGAACTATGGCTACACCTTC. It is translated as CASSLKQGNYGYTF.

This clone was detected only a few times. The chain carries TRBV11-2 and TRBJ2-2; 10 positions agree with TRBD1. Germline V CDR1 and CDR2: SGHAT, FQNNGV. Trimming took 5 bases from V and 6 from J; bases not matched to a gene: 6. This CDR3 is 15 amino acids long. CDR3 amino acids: CASSARTGGPGELFF. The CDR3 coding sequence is TGTGCCAGCAGCGCCCGGACAGGGGGACCCGGGGAGCTGTTTTTT.

CDR3 DNA sequence: TGTGCCAGCTCACCATCGACAGCGTCCTACGAGCAGTACTTC. This sequence encodes CASSPSTASYEQYF. The chain links TRBV18 to TRBJ2-7, with D perhaps TRBD1 (5 bases). The CDR3 is 14 amino acids. The ends were cut back, 2 bases at V and 1 base at J, with 9 bases in the middle. Germline CDR1 and CDR2: KGHSH and LQKENI.

The CDR3 DNA reads as TGTGCCAGCGGAGGGGCAGGGAATCGGGGCGAGCAGTTCTTC. Protein: CASGGAGNRGEQFF. The chain uses TRBV11-1 and TRBJ2-1, with D perhaps TRBD2 (6 bases). The germline gives CDR1 SGHAT, CDR2 FQDESV (reference sequence). CDR3 length: 14 amino acids. The V end lost 8 bases, the J end lost 10 bases, and 21 bases lay between the germline ends.

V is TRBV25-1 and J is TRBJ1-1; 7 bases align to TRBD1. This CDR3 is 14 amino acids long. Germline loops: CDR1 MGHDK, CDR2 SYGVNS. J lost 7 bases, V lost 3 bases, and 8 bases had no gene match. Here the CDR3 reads CASSETDRVSEAFF. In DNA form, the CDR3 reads TGTGCCAGCAGTGAGACCGACAGGGTCAGTGAAGCTTTCTTT. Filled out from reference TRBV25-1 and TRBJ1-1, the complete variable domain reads EADIYQTPRYLVIGTGKKITLECSQTMGHDKMYWYQQDPGMELHLIHYSYGVNSTEKGDLSSESTVSRIRTEHFPLTLESARPSHTSQYLCASSETDRVSEAFFGQGTRLTVV.

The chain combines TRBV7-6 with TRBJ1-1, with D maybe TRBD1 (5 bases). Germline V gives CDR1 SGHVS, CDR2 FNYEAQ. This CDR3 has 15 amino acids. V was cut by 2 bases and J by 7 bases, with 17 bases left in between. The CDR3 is CASSLIDWGRGEAFF. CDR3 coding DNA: TGTGCCAGCAGCTTAATCGATTGGGGGAGGGGTGAAGCTTTCTTT.

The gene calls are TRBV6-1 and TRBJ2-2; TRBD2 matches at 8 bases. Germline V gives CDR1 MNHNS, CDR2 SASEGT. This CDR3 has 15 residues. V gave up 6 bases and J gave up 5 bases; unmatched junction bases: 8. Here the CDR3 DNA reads TGTGCCAGCAGAGCCCGGGGGGGGATGACCGGGGAGCTGTTTTTT. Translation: CASRARGGMTGELFF.

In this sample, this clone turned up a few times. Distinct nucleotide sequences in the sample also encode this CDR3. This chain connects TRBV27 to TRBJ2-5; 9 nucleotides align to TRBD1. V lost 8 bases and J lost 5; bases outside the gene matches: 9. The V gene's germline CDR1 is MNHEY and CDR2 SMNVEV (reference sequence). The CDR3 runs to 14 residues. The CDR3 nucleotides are TGTGCCAGCTCCTTAGGGACAGGGTTGGAGACCCAGTACTTC. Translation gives CASSLGTGLETQYF.

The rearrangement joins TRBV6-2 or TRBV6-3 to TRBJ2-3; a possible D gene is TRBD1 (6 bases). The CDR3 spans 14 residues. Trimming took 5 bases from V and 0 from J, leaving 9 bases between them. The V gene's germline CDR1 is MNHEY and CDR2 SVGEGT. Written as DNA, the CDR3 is TGTGCCAGCAGTCAGACAGGAAGCACAGATACGCAGTATTTT. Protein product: CASSQTGSTDTQYF.

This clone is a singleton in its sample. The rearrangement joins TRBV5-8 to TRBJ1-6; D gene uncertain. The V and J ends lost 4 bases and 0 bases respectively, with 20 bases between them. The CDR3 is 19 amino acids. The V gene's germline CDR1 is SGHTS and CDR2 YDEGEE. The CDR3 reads CASSPEVGLRSSYNSPLHF. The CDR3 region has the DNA TGTGCCAGCAGCCCGGAAGTCGGACTCCGGAGCTCCTATAATTCACCCCTCCACTTT.

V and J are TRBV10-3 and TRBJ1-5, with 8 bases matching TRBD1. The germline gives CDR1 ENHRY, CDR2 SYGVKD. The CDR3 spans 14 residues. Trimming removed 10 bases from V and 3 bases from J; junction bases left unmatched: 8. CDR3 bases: TGTGCCAGCGCCGGGACAGGAAACAATCAGCCCCAGCATTTT. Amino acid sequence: CASAGTGNNQPQHF.

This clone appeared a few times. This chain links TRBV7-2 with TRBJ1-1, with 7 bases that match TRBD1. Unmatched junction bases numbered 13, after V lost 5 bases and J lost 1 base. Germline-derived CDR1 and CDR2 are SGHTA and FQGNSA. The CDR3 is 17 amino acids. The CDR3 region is CASSRVSTGTSNTEAFF. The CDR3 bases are TGTGCCAGCAGCCGCGTTTCGACAGGGACGTCGAACACTGAAGCTTTCTTT.

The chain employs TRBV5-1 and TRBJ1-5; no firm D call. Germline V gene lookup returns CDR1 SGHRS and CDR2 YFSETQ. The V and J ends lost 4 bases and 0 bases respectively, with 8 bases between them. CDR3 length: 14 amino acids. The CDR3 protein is CASSLDGSNQPQHF. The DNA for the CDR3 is TGCGCCAGCAGCCTAGACGGTAGCAATCAGCCCCAGCATTTT.

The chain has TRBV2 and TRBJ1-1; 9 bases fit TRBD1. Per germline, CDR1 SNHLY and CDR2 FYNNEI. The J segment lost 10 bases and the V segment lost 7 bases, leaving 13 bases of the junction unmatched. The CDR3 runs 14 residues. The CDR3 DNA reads TGTGCCAGCACCCGACAGGGGGGTAAGACGGGAGCTTTCTTT. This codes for CASTRQGGKTGAFF.

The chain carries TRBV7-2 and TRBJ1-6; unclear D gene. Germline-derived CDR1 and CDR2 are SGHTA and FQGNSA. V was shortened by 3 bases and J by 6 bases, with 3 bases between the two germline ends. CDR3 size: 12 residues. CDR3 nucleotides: TGTGCCAGCAGCTTTAGTAATTCACCCCTCCACTTT. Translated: CASSFSNSPLHF.

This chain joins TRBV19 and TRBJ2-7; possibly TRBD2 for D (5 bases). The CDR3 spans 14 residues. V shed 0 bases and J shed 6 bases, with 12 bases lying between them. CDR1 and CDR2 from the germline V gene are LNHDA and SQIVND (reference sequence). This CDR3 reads CASSIELSAVEQYF. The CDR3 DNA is TGTGCCAGTAGTATAGAACTTAGCGCCGTCGAGCAGTACTTC.

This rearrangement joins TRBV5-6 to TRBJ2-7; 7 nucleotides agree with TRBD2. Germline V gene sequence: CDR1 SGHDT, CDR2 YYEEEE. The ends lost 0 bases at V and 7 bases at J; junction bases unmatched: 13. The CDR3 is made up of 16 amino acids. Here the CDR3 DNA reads TGTGCCAGCAGCTTGGGAGTTGGCGGGGGACCTACGGAGCAGTACTTC. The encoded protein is CASSLGVGGGPTEQYF.

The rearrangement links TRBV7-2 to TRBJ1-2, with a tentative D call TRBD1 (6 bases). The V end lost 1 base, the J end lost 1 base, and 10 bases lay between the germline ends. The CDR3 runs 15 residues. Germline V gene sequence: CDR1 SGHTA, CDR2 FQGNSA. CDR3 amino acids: CASSLDRAYNYGYTF. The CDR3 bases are TGTGCCAGCAGCTTAGACAGGGCGTATAACTATGGCTACACCTTC.

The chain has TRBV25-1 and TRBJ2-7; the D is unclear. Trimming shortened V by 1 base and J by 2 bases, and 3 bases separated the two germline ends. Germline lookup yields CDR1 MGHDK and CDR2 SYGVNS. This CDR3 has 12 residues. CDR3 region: CASSESTYEQYF. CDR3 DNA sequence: TGTGCCAGCAGTGAATCTACCTACGAGCAGTACTTC.

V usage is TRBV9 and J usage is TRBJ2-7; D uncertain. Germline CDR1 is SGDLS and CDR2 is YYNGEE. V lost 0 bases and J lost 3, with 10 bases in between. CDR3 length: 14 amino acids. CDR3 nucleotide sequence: TGTGCCAGCAGCGTAGCGGCGGAATACTACGAGCAGTACTTC. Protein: CASSVAAEYYEQYF.

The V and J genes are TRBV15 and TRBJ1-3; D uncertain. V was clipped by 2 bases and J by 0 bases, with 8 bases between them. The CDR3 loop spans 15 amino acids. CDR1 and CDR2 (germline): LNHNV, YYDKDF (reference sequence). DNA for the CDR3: TGTGCCACCAGCAGACCTCCTCTCTCTGGAAACACCATATATTTT. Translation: CATSRPPLSGNTIYF.

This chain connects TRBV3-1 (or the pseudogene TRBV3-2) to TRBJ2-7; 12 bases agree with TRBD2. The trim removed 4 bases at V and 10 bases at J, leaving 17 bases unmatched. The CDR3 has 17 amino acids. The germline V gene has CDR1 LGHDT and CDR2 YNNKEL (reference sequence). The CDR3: CASSPQASLAGGGIQYF. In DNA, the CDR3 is TGTGCCAGCAGCCCCCAGGCGTCACTAGCGGGAGGTGGGATACAGTACTTC.

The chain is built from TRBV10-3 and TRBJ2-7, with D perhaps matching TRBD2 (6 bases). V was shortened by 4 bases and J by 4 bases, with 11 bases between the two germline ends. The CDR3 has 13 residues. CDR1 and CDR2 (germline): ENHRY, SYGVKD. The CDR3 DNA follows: TGTGCCATCAGTGTTCTGGGACTTTACGAGCAGTACTTC. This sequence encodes CAISVLGLYEQYF.

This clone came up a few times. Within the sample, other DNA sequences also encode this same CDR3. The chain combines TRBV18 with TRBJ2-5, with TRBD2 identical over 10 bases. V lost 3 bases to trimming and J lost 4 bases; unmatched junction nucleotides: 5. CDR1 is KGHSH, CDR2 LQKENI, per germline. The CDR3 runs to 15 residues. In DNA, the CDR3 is TGTGCCAGCTCACCCCTAGCGGGAGCGAGAGAGACCCAGTACTTC. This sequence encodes CASSPLAGARETQYF.

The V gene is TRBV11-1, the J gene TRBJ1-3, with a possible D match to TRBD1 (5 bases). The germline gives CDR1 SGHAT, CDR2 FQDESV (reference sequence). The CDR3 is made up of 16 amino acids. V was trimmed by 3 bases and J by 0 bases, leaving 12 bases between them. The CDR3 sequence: CASSFGGLTSGNTIYF. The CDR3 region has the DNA TGTGCCAGCAGCTTTGGGGGACTGACCTCTGGAAACACCATATATTTT.

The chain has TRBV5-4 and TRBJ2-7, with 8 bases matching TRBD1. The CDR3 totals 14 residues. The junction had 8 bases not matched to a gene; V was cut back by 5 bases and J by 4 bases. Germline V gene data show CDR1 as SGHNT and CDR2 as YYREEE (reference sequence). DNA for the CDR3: TGTGCCAGCAGGCGGGACAGGCTGAGTTACGAGCAGTACTTC. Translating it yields CASRRDRLSYEQYF.

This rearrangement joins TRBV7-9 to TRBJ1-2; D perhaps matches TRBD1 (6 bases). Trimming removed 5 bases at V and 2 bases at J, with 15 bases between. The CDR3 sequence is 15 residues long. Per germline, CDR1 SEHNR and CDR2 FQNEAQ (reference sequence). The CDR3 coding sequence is TGTGCCAGCAGCAATACCGGGACAAGCAACTATGGCTACACCTTC. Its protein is CASSNTGTSNYGYTF.